Listed below are T cell receptor beta chains from one sample, sequenced in a study of OX40 agonist ivuxolimab in advanced cancers. Data came from immunoSEQ multiplex PCR; TCRdb stores just in-frame clones and leaves some out. This repertoire shows 50,000 to 55,000 clones, around 89% found once; its top ten account for approximately 11%. Sequenced material: CD4+ or CD8+ T cells sorted from blood, taken in a trial of the OX40 agonist ivuxolimab. All receptors derive from an adult with an advanced solid tumor such as melanoma, head and neck, liver or kidney cancer. Each CDR3 is given with its conserved first and last residue. D genes are given only for firm matches. Some rows have no size entry. The others give once, few or many, or a class for an expanded clone.

d_gene,j_gene,abundance,v_gene,CDR3nt,CDR3aa
NA,TRBJ2-3,once,TRBV27,TGTGCCAGCAGTTATACCCGGGACACCGATTCGCAGTATTTT,CASSYTRDTDSQYF
TRBD1,TRBJ1-1,NA,TRBV2,TGTGCCAGCAGTGACCCTACAAAGCTGCGGGACAGGGGGCTGGACACTGAAGCTTTCTTT,CASSDPTKLRDRGLDTEAFF
NA,TRBJ1-2,NA,TRBV25-1,TGTGCCAGCAGTGAACCACACGGACAGGGCTACACCTTC,CASSEPHGQGYTF
NA,TRBJ1-1,NA,TRBV29-1,TGCAGCGTTGACAATACTGCGGGGACTGAAGCTTTCTTT,CSVDNTAGTEAFF
NA,TRBJ1-2,NA,TRBV4-3,TGCGCCAGCAGCCTAATATTTCAGGATCCTACTAACTATGGCTACACCTTC,CASSLIFQDPTNYGYTF
NA,TRBJ2-7,NA,TRBV6-1,TGTGCCAGCAGTGAATTCTCCAATCTTTCACTTTACGAGCAGTACTTC,CASSEFSNLSLYEQYF
TRBD1,TRBJ1-4,NA,TRBV4-3,TGCGCCAGCAGCCAAGGTTTTGGACAGGGGGCAGGTACTAATGAAAAACTGTTTTTT,CASSQGFGQGAGTNEKLFF
NA,TRBJ2-5,NA,TRBV11-2,TGTGCCAGCAGCTTAGATCTTGGCGGTCAGGAGACCCAGTACTTC,CASSLDLGGQETQYF
NA,TRBJ2-1,once,TRBV11-2,TGTGCCAGCAGCCCTGAGGGGCGCCGCTCCTACAATGAGCAGTTCTTC,CASSPEGRRSYNEQFF
NA,TRBJ1-2,NA,TRBV5-4,TGTGCCAGCAGCCCCGCGGGGGTCTATGGCTACACCTTC,CASSPAGVYGYTF